This TCR beta chain comes out of a study of shared clonotypes between healthy human individuals. The protocol was immunoSEQ multiplex PCR, while the TCRdb copy is restricted to in-frame clones and leaves out a portion. The sample lists about a million clones; about 76% were seen once. Per the germline V gene, CDR1 is MDHEN and CDR2 is SYDVKM. The length of the CDR3 is 17 residues. Trimming cost V 5 bases and J 5 bases; bases outside gene matches: 12. The sample taken for sequencing was memory CD4+ T cells sorted from blood. The sample's subset: CD45RA-negative fraction. The sequence derives from a man younger than 35 in good health. V gene TRBV28 combines with J gene TRBJ1-2; TRBD1 matches at 12 bases. The CDR3 nucleotides are TGTGCCAGCAGTCCCCCCGCGGGACAGGGGGCTAGGTATGGCTACACCTTC. Translation: CASSPPAGQGARYGYTF.